A selection of T cell receptor beta chains follows, all from one sample in a study of CD8 T cells in ankylosing spondylitis. TCRdb reprocessed the 5' RACE reads via MiXCR and lists one record per CDR3 protein. The repertoire consists of 200,000 to 250,000 distinct CDR3 sequences, with about 10% occurring once and the leading ten covering 21%. The source material was blood, either unsorted or a sorted T cell fraction (not recorded which). The receptors were gathered from a male donor with ankylosing spondylitis or in good health (not recorded which). Each CDR3 is given with its conserved first and last residue. The order of the fields is D gene, J gene, V gene, clone size, CDR3 DNA, CDR3 protein. D genes are given only for firm matches. Rows give clone size only sometimes, using once, few, many, or a class for an expanded clone.

d_call: NA; j_call: TRBJ1-3; v_call: TRBV11-2; clone_size: NA; cdr3_nt: TGTGCCAGCAGGGCTAACACCATATATTTT; cdr3_aa: CASRANTIYF
d_call: NA; j_call: TRBJ2-3; v_call: TRBV5-1; clone_size: many; cdr3_nt: TGCGCCAGCAGCTCGGGGAGCTCTAGCACAGATACGCAGTATTTT; cdr3_aa: CASSSGSSSTDTQYF
d_call: TRBD2; j_call: TRBJ2-7; v_call: TRBV20-1; clone_size: few; cdr3_nt: TGCAGTGCTACACCCGGACTAGCGGGGGCCTCTACCTACGAGCAGTACTTC; cdr3_aa: CSATPGLAGASTYEQYF
d_call: NA; j_call: TRBJ1-1; v_call: TRBV20-1; clone_size: many; cdr3_nt: TGCAGTGCTAGAAAGACAAGGAACACTGAAGCTTTCTTT; cdr3_aa: CSARKTRNTEAFF
d_call: NA; j_call: TRBJ2-5; v_call: TRBV18; clone_size: many; cdr3_nt: TGTGCCAGCTCACCGCGAGTTTCATCAGGCCAACACGGGGAGACCCAGTACTTC; cdr3_aa: CASSPRVSSGQHGETQYF
d_call: TRBD2; j_call: TRBJ2-3; v_call: TRBV6-1; clone_size: many; cdr3_nt: TGTGCCAGCAGTCCGACTAGCGGGGGACTCACAGATACGCAGTATTTT; cdr3_aa: CASSPTSGGLTDTQYF
d_call: NA; j_call: TRBJ2-7; v_call: TRBV6-1; clone_size: few; cdr3_nt: TGTGCCAGCAGCCGCAGGGATTTTTACGAGCAGTACTTC; cdr3_aa: CASSRRDFYEQYF
d_call: TRBD1; j_call: TRBJ1-2; v_call: TRBV18; clone_size: few; cdr3_nt: TGTGCCAGCTCTCCCGGGACAGGGGGTCTTGGCTACACCTTC; cdr3_aa: CASSPGTGGLGYTF
d_call: NA; j_call: TRBJ2-1; v_call: TRBV4-2; clone_size: many; cdr3_nt: TGTGCCAGCAGCCAAGACCGGACATGGGATGAGCAGTTCTTC; cdr3_aa: CASSQDRTWDEQFF
d_call: NA; j_call: TRBJ1-2; v_call: TRBV28; clone_size: many; cdr3_nt: TGTGCCAGCACGGGTGGGGAGATCGGAGGCTACACCTTC; cdr3_aa: CASTGGEIGGYTF